These T cell receptor beta chains were read from a single sample in a study of shared clonotypes between healthy human individuals. The data were produced by immunoSEQ multiplex PCR, yet TCRdb's version contains in-frame clones alone and is incomplete. There are about 480,000 clones in the sample; 75% to 80% occur only once, and around 13% lies in the top ten. Sequencing used PBMCs. These receptors were collected from a woman between 40 and 50 years old in good health. Some clones in this sample may be carry-over from other donors' samples. The CDR3 runs from the conserved cysteine through the conserved F or W. D genes are given only for firm matches. Size tells how often a clone was seen (once, few, many) or the class of an expanded clone, and some rows leave it out.

d_call: TRBD2; clone_size: -; j_call: TRBJ2-1; v_call: TRBV18; cdr3_nt: TGTGCCAGCTCACCACCGTCTCGACTAGCCAATGAGCAGTTCTTC; cdr3_aa: CASSPPSRLANEQFF
d_call: TRBD2; clone_size: -; j_call: TRBJ2-3; v_call: TRBV29-1; cdr3_nt: TGCAGCGTTGTGGGACTAGCGGGCTTTAGAGTGGATACGCAGTATTTT; cdr3_aa: CSVVGLAGFRVDTQYF
d_call: TRBD2; clone_size: -; j_call: TRBJ2-3; v_call: TRBV5-4; cdr3_nt: TGTGCCAGCAGCTTCCGACTAGCGGGAGGCACAGCAGATACGCAGTATTTT; cdr3_aa: CASSFRLAGGTADTQYF
d_call: -; clone_size: -; j_call: TRBJ1-2; v_call: TRBV11-2; cdr3_nt: TGTGCCAGCAGCTTCGGGACCGGCTATGGCTACACCTTC; cdr3_aa: CASSFGTGYGYTF
d_call: -; clone_size: -; j_call: TRBJ2-1; v_call: TRBV7-2; cdr3_nt: TGTGCCAGCAGCTTAGGCCTCGGTGGTGAGCAGTTCTTC; cdr3_aa: CASSLGLGGEQFF
d_call: -; clone_size: -; j_call: TRBJ1-2; v_call: TRBV6-1; cdr3_nt: TGTGCCAGCAGTGAGCAGGGGTTCGACTATGGCTACACCTTC; cdr3_aa: CASSEQGFDYGYTF
d_call: -; clone_size: -; j_call: TRBJ2-7; v_call: TRBV4-2; cdr3_nt: TGTGCCAGCAGCCAAGAGGGAACTAGCTCCTACGAGCAGTACTTC; cdr3_aa: CASSQEGTSSYEQYF
d_call: -; clone_size: once; j_call: TRBJ2-5; v_call: TRBV19; cdr3_nt: TGTGCCAGTAGTCCAGGGACGGGCAGGCCGGAGACCCAGTACTTC; cdr3_aa: CASSPGTGRPETQYF
d_call: -; clone_size: -; j_call: TRBJ2-4; v_call: TRBV27; cdr3_nt: TGTGCCAGCAGTTTAACCGGGACAACCAAAAACATTCAGTACTTC; cdr3_aa: CASSLTGTTKNIQYF
d_call: -; clone_size: -; j_call: TRBJ1-2; v_call: TRBV27; cdr3_nt: TGTGCCAGCAGTTTAGGCGGGGGAGGCTACACCTTC; cdr3_aa: CASSLGGGGYTF
d_call: -; clone_size: once; j_call: TRBJ2-1; v_call: TRBV4-1; cdr3_nt: TGCGCCAGCAGCCCAGGGACGCGGGGGCTCTCTCACAATGAGCAGTTCTTC; cdr3_aa: CASSPGTRGLSHNEQFF
d_call: TRBD1; clone_size: -; j_call: TRBJ2-2; v_call: TRBV7-9; cdr3_nt: TGTGCCAGCAGCTTCCGGGACAGGGGGCGCTTAGGGACCGGGGAGCTGTTTTTT; cdr3_aa: CASSFRDRGRLGTGELFF
d_call: TRBD1; clone_size: -; j_call: TRBJ1-4; v_call: TRBV5-8; cdr3_nt: TGTGCCAGCAGCTTGGAGGGGACAGGGGTGGAAAAACTGTTTTTT; cdr3_aa: CASSLEGTGVEKLFF
d_call: -; clone_size: many; j_call: TRBJ2-1; v_call: TRBV11-3; cdr3_nt: TGTGCCAGCAGCTTAGTTCCAGAGGCCTACAATGAGCAGTTCTTC; cdr3_aa: CASSLVPEAYNEQFF
d_call: -; clone_size: -; j_call: TRBJ2-5; v_call: TRBV5-4; cdr3_nt: TGTGCCAGCAGCTTGGTAGGGCAAGAGACCCAGTACTTC; cdr3_aa: CASSLVGQETQYF
d_call: -; clone_size: -; j_call: TRBJ2-7; v_call: TRBV13; cdr3_nt: TGTGCCAGCAGCTTAGCGGCCGAGCAGTACTTC; cdr3_aa: CASSLAAEQYF
d_call: TRBD2; clone_size: -; j_call: TRBJ2-1; v_call: TRBV5-1; cdr3_nt: TGCGCCAGCAGCTTGGGGACTAGCGGGAGCTCCTACAATGAGCAGTTCTTC; cdr3_aa: CASSLGTSGSSYNEQFF
d_call: -; clone_size: -; j_call: TRBJ2-6; v_call: TRBV6-1; cdr3_nt: TGTGCCAGCAGTGAAGCGCCGGGGGTTGGGGCCAACGTCCTGACTTTC; cdr3_aa: CASSEAPGVGANVLTF
d_call: TRBD1; clone_size: few; j_call: TRBJ2-7; v_call: TRBV4-2; cdr3_nt: TGTGCCAGCAGCCAGGACAGGGTGGGCGAGCAGTACTTC; cdr3_aa: CASSQDRVGEQYF
d_call: TRBD2; clone_size: -; j_call: TRBJ2-1; v_call: TRBV27; cdr3_nt: TGTGCCAGCACGACTAGCGGGACTTACAATGAGCAGTTCTTC; cdr3_aa: CASTTSGTYNEQFF
d_call: -; clone_size: -; j_call: TRBJ2-7; v_call: TRBV5-6; cdr3_nt: TGTGCCAGCAGCCTAAGCAACTACGAGCAGTACTTC; cdr3_aa: CASSLSNYEQYF
d_call: TRBD1; clone_size: -; j_call: TRBJ1-4; v_call: TRBV30; cdr3_nt: TGTGCCTGGGACAGGGGGCTCCTGCGGACTAATGAAAAACTGTTTTTT; cdr3_aa: CAWDRGLLRTNEKLFF
d_call: -; clone_size: -; j_call: TRBJ1-2; v_call: TRBV19; cdr3_nt: TGTGCCAGTACCAAGGGGGGGGCGAACGGCTACACCTTC; cdr3_aa: CASTKGGANGYTF
d_call: -; clone_size: many; j_call: TRBJ2-3; v_call: TRBV11-1; cdr3_nt: TGTGCCAGCAGCTTAGCTGTTACGCAGTATTTT; cdr3_aa: CASSLAVTQYF
d_call: -; clone_size: -; j_call: TRBJ2-1; v_call: TRBV6-5; cdr3_nt: TGTGCCAGCAGCCCCCGGCGGACCTTACGGCAGTTCTTC; cdr3_aa: CASSPRRTLRQFF
d_call: -; clone_size: few; j_call: TRBJ1-1; v_call: TRBV18; cdr3_nt: TGTGCCAGCTCACCTTGGGGTGGTGAAGCTTTCTTT; cdr3_aa: CASSPWGGEAFF